One sample yielded the 2 T cell receptor beta chains listed below, sequenced in a study of response to subunit inactivated influenza vaccine. Each CDR3 protein gets one entry after TCRdb re-called the RT-PCR reads with MiXCR. Found here are about 700,000 distinct CDR3 sequences, about 15% of them singletons; the top ten hold approximately 6.5%. Sample: PBMCs from blood, taken about 14 days before vaccination. The receptors stem from a man aged 50-59 years who received an inactivated influenza vaccine.

The rearrangement links TRBV19 to TRBJ1-5; 10 bases are shared with TRBD1. CDR1 is LNHDA, CDR2 SQIVND, per germline (reference sequence). V shed 7 bases, J shed 0 bases, and the junction held 9 bases outside the gene matches. The CDR3 has 17 amino acids. The CDR3 protein is CASKRTGGSYSNQPQHF. For the CDR3, the DNA is TGTGCCAGTAAGAGGACAGGGGGAAGCTATAGCAATCAGCCCCAGCATTTT.

V gene TRBV18 combines with J gene TRBJ1-1; D is possibly TRBD1 (5 bases). Trimming shortened V by 8 bases and J by 4 bases, and 14 bases separated the two germline ends. This CDR3 comprises 13 residues. Per the germline V gene, CDR1 is KGHSH and CDR2 is LQKENI. CDR3 in amino acids: CASSPQGGTEAFF. The DNA of the CDR3 is TGTGCCAGCAGTCCTCAGGGTGGCACTGAAGCTTTCTTT.